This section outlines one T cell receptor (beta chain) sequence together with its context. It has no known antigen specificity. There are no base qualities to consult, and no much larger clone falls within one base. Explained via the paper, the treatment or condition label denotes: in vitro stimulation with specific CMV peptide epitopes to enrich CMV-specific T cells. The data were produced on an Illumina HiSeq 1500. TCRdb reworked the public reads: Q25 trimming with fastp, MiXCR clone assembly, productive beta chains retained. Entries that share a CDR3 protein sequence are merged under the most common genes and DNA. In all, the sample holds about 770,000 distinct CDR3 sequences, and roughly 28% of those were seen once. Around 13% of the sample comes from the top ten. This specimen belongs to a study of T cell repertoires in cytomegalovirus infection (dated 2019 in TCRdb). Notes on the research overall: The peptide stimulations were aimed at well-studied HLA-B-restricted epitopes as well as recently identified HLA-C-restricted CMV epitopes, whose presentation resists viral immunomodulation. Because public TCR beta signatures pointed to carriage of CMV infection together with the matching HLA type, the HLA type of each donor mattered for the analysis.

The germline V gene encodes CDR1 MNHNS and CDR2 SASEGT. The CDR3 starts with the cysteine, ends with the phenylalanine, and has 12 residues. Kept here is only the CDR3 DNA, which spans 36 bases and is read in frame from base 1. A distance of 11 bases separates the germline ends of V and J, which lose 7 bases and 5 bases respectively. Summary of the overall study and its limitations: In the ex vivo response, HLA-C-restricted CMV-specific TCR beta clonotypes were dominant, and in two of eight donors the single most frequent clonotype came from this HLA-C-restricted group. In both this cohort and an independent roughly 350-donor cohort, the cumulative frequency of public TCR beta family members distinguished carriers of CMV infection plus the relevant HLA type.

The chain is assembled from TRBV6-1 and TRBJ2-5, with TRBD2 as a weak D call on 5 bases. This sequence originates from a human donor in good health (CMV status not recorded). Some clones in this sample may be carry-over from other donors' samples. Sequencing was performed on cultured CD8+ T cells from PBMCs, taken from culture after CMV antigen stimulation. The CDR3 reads CASTAGGETQYF. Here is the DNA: TGTGCCAGCACGGCGGGTGGGGAGACCCAGTACTTC.